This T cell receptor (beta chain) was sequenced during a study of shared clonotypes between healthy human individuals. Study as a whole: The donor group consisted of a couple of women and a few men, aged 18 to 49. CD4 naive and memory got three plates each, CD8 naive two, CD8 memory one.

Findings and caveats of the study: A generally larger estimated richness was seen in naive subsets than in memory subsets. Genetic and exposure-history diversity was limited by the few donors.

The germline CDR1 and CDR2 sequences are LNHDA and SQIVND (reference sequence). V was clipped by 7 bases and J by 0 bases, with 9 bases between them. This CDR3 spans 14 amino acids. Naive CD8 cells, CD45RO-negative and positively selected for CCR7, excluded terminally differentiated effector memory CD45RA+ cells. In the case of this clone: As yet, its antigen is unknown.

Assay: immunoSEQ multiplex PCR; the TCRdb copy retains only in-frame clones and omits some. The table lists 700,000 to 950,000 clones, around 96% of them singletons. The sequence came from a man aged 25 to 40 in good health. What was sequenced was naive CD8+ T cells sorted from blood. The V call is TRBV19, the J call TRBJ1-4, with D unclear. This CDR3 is CASNVGTTNEKLFF. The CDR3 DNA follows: TGTGCCAGTAACGTCGGAACAACTAATGAAAAACTGTTTTTT.